These 3 T cell receptor beta chains were all obtained from the same sample, sequenced in a study of patients and donors after allogeneic stem cell transplantation. MiXCR, applied by TCRdb to the RT-PCR reads, yields one record per CDR3 protein. The data contain about a million distinct CDR3 sequences, roughly 17% of them singletons. Sequencing was performed on blood, either unsorted or a sorted T cell fraction (not recorded which). These receptors were taken from a human donor who was either an allogeneic HSCT recipient or a stem cell or donor lymphocyte infusion donor (not recorded which). It is not recorded whose cells these are; they may come from a transplant donor.

The chain joins TRBV29-1 to TRBJ2-6; D is unclear. The germline V gene has CDR1 SQVTM and CDR2 ANQGSEA. The CDR3 totals 14 residues. V was cut by 2 bases and J by 6 bases, with 11 bases left in between. The CDR3 loop reads CSVEFVHQANVLTF. DNA of the CDR3: TGCAGCGTTGAATTCGTCCACCAGGCCAACGTCCTGACTTTC.

This clonotype was detected a few times. J is TRBJ2-4 and V is TRBV6-1; D is possibly TRBD1 or TRBD2 (5 bases each). The CDR3 is made up of 16 amino acids. CDR1 is MNHNS and CDR2 is SASEGT in the germline V gene. The V gene lost 5 bases and the J gene lost 2 bases, with 16 bases spanning the gap. The CDR3 bases are TGTGCCAGCAGTCCCGGAGAGAGGGGATCCAAAAACATTCAGTACTTC. Residues: CASSPGERGSKNIQYF.

This clonotype was observed a handful of times. The chain recombines TRBV9 with TRBJ1-6; D is ambiguous. CDR1 and CDR2 (germline): SGDLS, YYNGEE. The CDR3 is 19 amino acids. V was cut by 0 bases and J by 5 bases, with 21 bases left in between. CDR3 in DNA: TGTGCCAGCAGCGTAGTCGGCGGACCCTCAGAGAGCGATAATTCACCCCTCCACTTT. Its protein product is CASSVVGGPSESDNSPLHF.